The present T cell receptor beta chain was sequenced within a study of blood T cell repertoires in COVID-19. Method: immunoSEQ multiplex PCR; TCRdb's copy keeps in-frame clones and lacks some. This sample has around 240,000 clones, with roughly 85% found just once. There are 16 residues in the CDR3. The trim removed 0 bases at V and 7 bases at J, leaving 5 bases unmatched. Germline V gene sequence: CDR1 MNHEY, CDR2 SVGEGT. This clone was counted once. The sequence derives from a man between 40 and 49 years old with acute or convalescent COVID-19. The rearrangement links TRBV6-2 or TRBV6-3 to TRBJ2-1, with TRBD2 matching 11 bases. The material sequenced was peripheral blood. CDR3 protein: CASSYSIAGGLNEQFF. The CDR3 bases are TGTGCCAGCAGTTACTCCATAGCGGGGGGGCTTAATGAGCAGTTCTTC.